A single sample is the source of the 16 T cell receptor beta chains below, sequenced in a study of blood T cell repertoires in COVID-19. The method was immunoSEQ multiplex PCR; TCRdb's version includes in-frame clones alone and lacks a portion of them. The table records roughly 130,000 clones, roughly 84% of them present only once. The sequenced material came from peripheral blood. The receptor set was obtained from a man aged 25-40 years with COVID-19, enrolled during active disease.

In its sample, this clone was seen a few times. The chain uses TRBV27 and TRBJ2-7; the D is unclear. This CDR3 region has 13 residues. The germline gives CDR1 MNHEY, CDR2 SMNVEV (reference sequence). Trimming cost V 2 bases and J 3 bases, with 8 bases left between them. DNA for the CDR3: TGTGCCAGCAGTTTAAACGCCTACTACGAGCAGTACTTC. It codes for CASSLNAYYEQYF.

The chain employs TRBV30 and TRBJ2-1, with unresolved D. This CDR3 has 11 residues. V was pared by 3 bases and J by 6 bases, with 6 bases between. Looked up from germline, CDR1 is GTSNPN and CDR2 is SVGIG (reference sequence). CDR3 in amino acids: CAWSPGNEQFF. The CDR3 DNA reads TGTGCCTGGAGCCCAGGCAATGAGCAGTTCTTC.

The V call is TRBV15, the J call TRBJ2-3, with 8 bases lining up with TRBD1. This CDR3 has 17 residues. The junction had 7 bases not matched to a gene; V was cut back by 1 base and J by 1 base. Per the germline V gene, CDR1 is LNHNV and CDR2 is YYDKDF (reference sequence). The CDR3 region is CATSRARTGGGTDTQYF. The CDR3, as DNA: TGTGCCACCAGCAGAGCCCGCACAGGGGGTGGCACAGATACGCAGTATTTT.

The chain uses TRBV5-4 and TRBJ2-7, with D maybe TRBD1 (6 bases). Looked up from germline, CDR1 is SGHNT and CDR2 is YYREEE (reference sequence). The CDR3 has 16 residues. V lost 2 bases, J lost 5 bases, and 20 bases lay in between. This CDR3 is CASSFFRAGVYHEQYF. CDR3 coding DNA: TGTGCCAGCAGCTTTTTTCGGGCAGGGGTGTACCACGAGCAGTACTTC.

The chain has TRBV27 and TRBJ1-5; 7 nucleotides line up with TRBD1. Losses at the gene ends were 6 bases for V and 2 bases for J; bases not matched to a gene: 4. Germline V gene lookup returns CDR1 MNHEY and CDR2 SMNVEV (reference sequence). This CDR3 is built from 14 residues. The CDR3 protein is CASRTGLRNQPQHF. For the CDR3, the DNA is TGTGCCAGCAGGACAGGGTTGCGCAATCAGCCCCAGCATTTT.

This clone was counted once. This chain links TRBV11-2 with TRBJ2-5; 10 nucleotides match TRBD2. The CDR3 is 18 residues long. With V trimmed by 1 base and J by 3 bases, 11 bases remained unmatched. The germline V gene encodes CDR1 SGHAT and CDR2 FQNNGV. CDR3 region: CASSLGVSGRYGEETQYF. The CDR3 DNA is TGTGCCAGCAGCTTAGGTGTTAGCGGGAGGTACGGGGAAGAGACCCAGTACTTC. The full variable domain, in which reference TRBV11-2 and TRBJ2-5 provide the parts outside the CDR3, is EAGVAQSPRYKIIEKRQSVAFWCNPISGHATLYWYQQILGQGPKLLIQFQNNGVVDDSQLPKDRFSAERLKGVDSTLKIQPAKLEDSAVYLCASSLGVSGRYGEETQYFGPGTRLLVL.

This clone was detected once. This chain uses TRBV27 with TRBJ2-7; D may be TRBD2 (6 bases). Per the germline V gene, CDR1 is MNHEY and CDR2 is SMNVEV (reference sequence). The CDR3 covers 14 residues. V was shortened by 1 base and J by 6 bases, with 13 bases between the two germline ends. Written as DNA, the CDR3 is TGTGCCAGCAGTTTATTGGGGGGAGGTTTCGAGCAGTACTTC. Encoded protein: CASSLLGGGFEQYF.

The chain carries TRBV29-1 and TRBJ2-3, with D perhaps TRBD2 (6 bases). In germline, CDR1 is SQVTM, CDR2 ANQGSEA. The CDR3 is 12 amino acids. The V and J ends lost 8 bases and 10 bases respectively, with 19 bases between them. As DNA, the CDR3 is TGCAGCTCCCCGGGCACCGGGACTCCGCAGTATTTT. It yields the protein CSSPGTGTPQYF.

V and J are TRBV5-1 and TRBJ1-2; tentative D call: TRBD1 (5 bases). V was pared by 4 bases and J by 4 bases, with 8 bases between. CDR1 and CDR2 from the germline V gene are SGHRS and YFSETQ. The CDR3 runs to 12 residues. DNA of the CDR3: TGCGCCAGCAGCAAAGACAGCTATGGCTACACCTTC. Amino acid sequence: CASSKDSYGYTF. Looking up the rest from reference TRBV5-1 and TRBJ1-2 gives the full variable domain: KAGVTQTPRYLIKTRGQQVTLSCSPISGHRSVSWYQQTPGQGLQFLFEYFSETQRNKGNFPGRFSGRQFSNSRSEMNVSTLELGDSALYLCASSKDSYGYTFGSGTRLTVV.

This clone was recorded only once. The chain joins TRBV27 to TRBJ2-5; 7 nucleotides line up with TRBD2. The CDR3 length is 15 residues. CDR1 and CDR2 from the germline V gene are MNHEY and SMNVEV (reference sequence). The trim removed 2 bases at V and 6 bases at J, leaving 9 bases unmatched. CDR3 DNA sequence: TGTGCCAGCAGTTTAGTTGGGTCGCGGGAGAAGACCCAGTACTTC. Amino acids: CASSLVGSREKTQYF.

The J gene is TRBJ2-2, the V gene TRBV5-5, with a tentative D call TRBD1 (5 bases). The CDR3 extends over 13 amino acids. Trimming removed 0 bases from V and 5 bases from J, with 5 bases in between. Germline V gene data show CDR1 as SGHKS and CDR2 as YYEKEE (reference sequence). This chain's CDR3 is CASSLEGTGELFF. DNA for the CDR3: TGTGCCAGCAGCTTGGAGGGGACCGGGGAGCTGTTTTTT.

This chain uses TRBV6-1 with TRBJ2-1, with D unresolved. The germline CDR1 and CDR2 sequences are MNHNS and SASEGT. The CDR3 has 14 residues. V dropped 4 bases and J dropped 10 bases, with 17 bases sitting between them. For the CDR3, the DNA is TGTGCCAGCAGTGGGCTGAGGCTACCTCGCGAGCAGTTCTTC. Its translation: CASSGLRLPREQFF.

The V call is TRBV7-2, the J call TRBJ2-7; TRBD2 matches 7 bases. The CDR3 sequence is 13 residues long. Germline V lookup: CDR1 SGHTA, CDR2 FQGNSA. Unmatched junction bases numbered 8, after V lost 7 bases and J lost 5 bases. The CDR3 coding sequence is TGTGCCAGCAAAAAGACGGGAGGTAACGAGCAGTACTTC. Protein: CASKKTGGNEQYF.

With respect to this clone: The sample contains more than one DNA sequence encoding this CDR3. The rearrangement joins TRBV30 to TRBJ1-5; D is perhaps TRBD1 (6 bases). Per germline, CDR1 GTSNPN and CDR2 SVGIG (reference sequence). This CDR3 is built from 14 residues. The V end was cut by 0 bases, the J end by 2 bases, with 8 bases between. In DNA, the CDR3 is TGTGCCTGGAGTGTAGGGGGAGGCAATCAGCCCCAGCATTTT. It specifies CAWSVGGGNQPQHF.

The chain recombines TRBV6-5 with TRBJ2-1; TRBD1 is a possible D gene (6 bases). V lost 11 bases to trimming and J lost 6 bases, with 11 bases between them. The CDR3 contains 11 residues. Per the germline V gene, CDR1 is MNHEY and CDR2 is SVGAGI. CDR3 coding DNA: TGTGCCGTCAGGGGTGTCAATGAGCAGTTCTTC. Protein: CAVRGVNEQFF.

V and J are TRBV29-1 and TRBJ2-3; TRBD2 matches at 7 bases. Germline assignment: CDR1 SQVTM and CDR2 ANQGSEA. Trimming cost V 7 bases and J 6 bases; bases outside gene matches: 13. The CDR3 runs to 14 residues. The CDR3 here is CSAALGGGRDTQYF. As DNA, the CDR3 is TGCAGCGCCGCCCTTGGGGGGGGACGGGATACGCAGTATTTT.